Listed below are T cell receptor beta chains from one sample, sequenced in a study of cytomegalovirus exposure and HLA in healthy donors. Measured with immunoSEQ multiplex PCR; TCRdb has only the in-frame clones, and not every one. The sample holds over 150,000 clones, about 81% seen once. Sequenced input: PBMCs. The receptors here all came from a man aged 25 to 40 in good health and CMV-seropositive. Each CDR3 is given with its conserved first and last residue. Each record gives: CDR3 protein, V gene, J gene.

cdr3_aa: CASPWGENTDTQYF; v_call: TRBV7-2; j_call: TRBJ2-3
cdr3_aa: CASSQDPDRNYGYTF; v_call: TRBV4-3; j_call: TRBJ1-2
cdr3_aa: CSSSLASREQYF; v_call: TRBV7-9; j_call: TRBJ2-7
cdr3_aa: CASSEPSAGTNTGELFF; v_call: TRBV9; j_call: TRBJ2-2
cdr3_aa: CSAIERLGLDPFGLAGAYNEQFF; v_call: TRBV29-1; j_call: TRBJ2-1
cdr3_aa: CASSPSEAGGSYEQYF; v_call: TRBV28; j_call: TRBJ2-7
cdr3_aa: CASSQGGGRENADTQYF; v_call: TRBV4-3; j_call: TRBJ2-3
cdr3_aa: CASSLEFNEQFF; v_call: TRBV28; j_call: TRBJ2-1
cdr3_aa: CASSLSWGEGNTEAFF; v_call: TRBV27; j_call: TRBJ1-1
cdr3_aa: CAWSPASYEQYF; v_call: TRBV30; j_call: TRBJ2-7
cdr3_aa: CASGGGQRPHEQFF; v_call: TRBV5-1; j_call: TRBJ2-1
cdr3_aa: CASSLAGAGEQFF; v_call: TRBV18; j_call: TRBJ2-1
cdr3_aa: CASSDDTGIQYQETQYF; v_call: TRBV11-2; j_call: TRBJ2-5
cdr3_aa: CASSISPGSTDTQYF; v_call: TRBV5-4; j_call: TRBJ2-3
cdr3_aa: CASKPPGTKQYF; v_call: TRBV27; j_call: TRBJ2-7
cdr3_aa: CASSRTGSYEQYF; v_call: TRBV11-2; j_call: TRBJ2-7
cdr3_aa: CASSFYGSEYNEQFF; v_call: TRBV5-8; j_call: TRBJ2-1